Presented here are 7 T cell receptor beta chains from one specimen sequenced in a study of blood T cell repertoires in COVID-19. Generated by immunoSEQ multiplex PCR, the TCRdb table keeps only in-frame clones and is missing some. The sample comprises about 200,000 clones, about 78% of which are singletons, and about 5.5% rests with the top ten. The sample comprised peripheral blood. These receptors were collected from a woman aged 70-85 years with acute or convalescent COVID-19.

The CDR3 spells CASSLVTGISYEQYF. As DNA, the CDR3 is TGCGCCAGCAGCTTGGTGACAGGGATTTCCTACGAGCAGTACTTC. The rearrangement joins TRBV5-1 to TRBJ2-7, with 7 bases that match TRBD1. CDR1 is SGHRS, CDR2 YFSETQ, per germline. Trimming cost V 0 bases and J 1 base; bases outside gene matches: 4. This CDR3 has 15 amino acids.

This clone was counted only a few times. The CDR3 here is CASSLVGGGTGELFF. The CDR3 region has the DNA TGTGCCAGCAGCTTGGTTGGCGGGGGGACCGGGGAGCTGTTTTTT. The chain is built from TRBV5-4 and TRBJ2-2, with 8 nucleotides matching TRBD2. V lost 0 bases and J lost 5; bases outside the gene matches: 3. This CDR3 spans 15 amino acids. From germline, CDR1 is SGHNT and CDR2 YYREEE (reference sequence).

This chain links TRBV3-1 (or the pseudogene TRBV3-2) with TRBJ1-1; D unresolved. Germline values: CDR1 LGHDT, CDR2 YNNKEL (reference sequence). There are 14 residues in the CDR3. Between the trimmed V and J ends, which lost 2 bases and 0 bases, there was a span of 7 bases. CDR3 nucleotide sequence: TGTGCCAGCAGCCAACAGGTCATGAACACTGAAGCTTTCTTT. Residues: CASSQQVMNTEAFF.

The chain links TRBV6-6 to TRBJ2-1, with D maybe TRBD1 (7 bases). Germline V gene sequence: CDR1 MNHNY, CDR2 SVGAGI (reference sequence). V lost 2 bases, J lost 6 bases, and 11 bases lay in between. This CDR3 has 14 amino acids. CDR3 sequence: CASSYGQGGNEQFF. In DNA form, the CDR3 reads TGTGCCAGCAGTTACGGGCAGGGGGGCAATGAGCAGTTCTTC.

This clone occurred a few times. The CDR3 DNA sequence: TGTGCCAGCAGCCAAGATACAACTGAAGCTTTCTTT. It specifies CASSQDTTEAFF. This chain joins TRBV3-1 (or the pseudogene TRBV3-2) and TRBJ1-1; D is undetermined. The V gene lost 0 bases and the J gene lost 5 bases, with 4 bases spanning the gap. Germline assignment: CDR1 LGHDT and CDR2 YNNKEL (reference sequence). The CDR3 covers 12 residues.

This chain connects TRBV15 to TRBJ1-2, with D perhaps TRBD1 (6 bases). V was pared by 0 bases and J by 3 bases, with 14 bases between. The CDR3 is 16 residues long. Germline assignment: CDR1 LNHNV and CDR2 YYDKDF (reference sequence). Here the CDR3 reads CATSRDSRGGYYGYTF. The CDR3, as DNA: TGTGCCACCAGCAGAGATTCGAGGGGGGGGTACTATGGCTACACCTTC.

This clone was seen a few times. This chain joins TRBV28 and TRBJ1-4; perhaps TRBD1 as D (5 bases). Trimming stripped 0 bases from V and 8 bases from J, with 16 bases between. This CDR3 spans 16 amino acids. In germline, CDR1 is MDHEN, CDR2 SYDVKM. This CDR3 is CASSLWTEDWGEKLFF. For the CDR3, the DNA is TGTGCCAGCAGTTTATGGACCGAAGACTGGGGCGAAAAACTGTTTTTT.